A selection of T cell receptor beta chains follows, all from one sample in a study of shared clonotypes between healthy human individuals. The data were produced by immunoSEQ multiplex PCR, yet TCRdb's version contains in-frame clones alone and is incomplete. The sample includes approximately 2.5 million clones, roughly nine tenths seen only once; the top ten take more than 0.12%. The sample comprised naive CD4+ T cells sorted from blood. Source of these receptors: a man between 18 and 35 years old in good health. CDR3s include the opening cysteine and the closing phenylalanine or tryptophan. D genes are given only for firm matches. Where a row states a size, it is once, few, many or the class of an expanded clone; other rows omit it.

v_gene,d_gene,abundance,j_gene,CDR3nt,CDR3aa
TRBV5-1,-,-,TRBJ1-3,TGCGCCAGCAGCTTAGAACTAGGGGCTGGAAACACCATATATTTT,CASSLELGAGNTIYF
TRBV2,-,-,TRBJ1-6,TGTGCCAGCAAGCCGAGCTACGGGACAAATTCACCCCTCCACTTT,CASKPSYGTNSPLHF
TRBV5-5,TRBD1,-,TRBJ1-6,TGTGCCAGCAGCTTTCAGGGGGCAAACTCACCCCTCCACTTT,CASSFQGANSPLHF
TRBV6-5,TRBD1,once,TRBJ1-2,TGTGCCAGCGGCCGGACAGGGCTAGTGGATGGCTACACCTTC,CASGRTGLVDGYTF
TRBV5-1,TRBD1,-,TRBJ1-4,TGCGCCAGCAGCACGACAGGGAACAATGAAAAACTGTTTTTT,CASSTTGNNEKLFF
TRBV15,TRBD1,-,TRBJ2-5,TGTGCCACCAGCGGCGGACCTTTCAGGGGGCGCGGAGAGACCCAGTACTTC,CATSGGPFRGRGETQYF
TRBV19,-,-,TRBJ2-2,TGTGCCAGTAGTCCCCAAATCTACAGCACCGGGGAGCTGTTTTTT,CASSPQIYSTGELFF
TRBV10-3,-,-,TRBJ2-7,TGTGCCATCAGTGAGGTAGGAGACGGACCCGAGCAGTACTTC,CAISEVGDGPEQYF
TRBV5-1,TRBD1,-,TRBJ2-4,TGCGCCAGCAGCTTGGGGACAGGGGTGGTCGAAAACATTCAGTACTTC,CASSLGTGVVENIQYF
TRBV7-2,-,-,TRBJ1-6,TGTGCCAGCAGCCCCTACCTCGGCTCCTATAATTCACCCCTCCACTTT,CASSPYLGSYNSPLHF
TRBV18,-,-,TRBJ2-1,TGTGCCAGCTCACCCGGGTCCGGTGGATACAATGAGCAGTTCTTC,CASSPGSGGYNEQFF
TRBV15,-,-,TRBJ2-2,TGTGCCACCAGCGCAGCCCCGGGGACCGGGGAGCTGTTTTTT,CATSAAPGTGELFF